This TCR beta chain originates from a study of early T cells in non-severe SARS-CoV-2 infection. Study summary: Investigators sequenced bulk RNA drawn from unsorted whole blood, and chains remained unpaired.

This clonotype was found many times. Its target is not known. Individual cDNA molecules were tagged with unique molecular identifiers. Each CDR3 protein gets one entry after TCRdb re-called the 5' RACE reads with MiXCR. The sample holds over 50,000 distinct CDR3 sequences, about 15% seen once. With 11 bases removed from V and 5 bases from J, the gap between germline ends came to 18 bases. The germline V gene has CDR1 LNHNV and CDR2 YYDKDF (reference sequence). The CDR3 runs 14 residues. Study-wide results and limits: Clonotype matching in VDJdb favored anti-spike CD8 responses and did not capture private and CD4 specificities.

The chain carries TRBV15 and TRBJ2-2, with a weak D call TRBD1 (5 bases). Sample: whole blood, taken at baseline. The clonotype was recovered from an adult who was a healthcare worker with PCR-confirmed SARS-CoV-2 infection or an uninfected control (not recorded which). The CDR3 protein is CASQETFNTGELFF. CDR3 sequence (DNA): TGTGCCTCACAGGAGACTTTCAATACCGGGGAGCTGTTTTTT.